This T cell receptor (beta chain) appears in the sequencing data of a study of blood T cell repertoires in COVID-19. Study details: The United States, Italy and Spain supplied acute and convalescent COVID-19 samples. From T cells, B-cell-depleted T cells, or PBMCs came the material, which was cDNA or gDNA.

Original methodology: How many nucleated cells were present was estimated from reference gene primer amplification. Here immunoSEQ multiplex PCR was the method, and the copy in TCRdb shows in-frame clones only, minus some. Clonal size and the V and J genes are those of that table, whereas D and trimming came from the DNA. The table lists fewer than 300,000 clones, more than 70% of them singletons. The V gene end was trimmed by 3 bases and the J gene end by 0 bases; junction bases not matched to a gene: 7. Germline V gene lookup returns CDR1 KGHSH and CDR2 LQKENI. This CDR3 is 17 amino acids long. Material: peripheral blood. The V gene is TRBV18, the J gene TRBJ2-4; 8 nucleotides match TRBD1. The sequence was collected from a woman between 45 and 60 years old with acute or convalescent COVID-19. CDR3 in amino acids: CASSPMGQVIAKNIQYF. The CDR3 DNA sequence: TGTGCCAGCTCACCGATGGGACAGGTGATAGCCAAAAACATTCAGTACTTC.